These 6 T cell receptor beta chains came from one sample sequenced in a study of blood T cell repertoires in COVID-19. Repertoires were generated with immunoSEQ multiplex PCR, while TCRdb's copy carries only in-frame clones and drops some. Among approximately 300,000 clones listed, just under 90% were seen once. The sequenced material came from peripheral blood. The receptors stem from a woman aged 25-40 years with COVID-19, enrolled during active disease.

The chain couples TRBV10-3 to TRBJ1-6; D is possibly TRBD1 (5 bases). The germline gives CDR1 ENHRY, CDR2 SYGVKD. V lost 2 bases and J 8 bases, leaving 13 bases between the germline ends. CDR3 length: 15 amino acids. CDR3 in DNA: TGTGCCATCAGTGAGCCTGGTACAGGTGATTCACCCCTCCACTTT. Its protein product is CAISEPGTGDSPLHF.

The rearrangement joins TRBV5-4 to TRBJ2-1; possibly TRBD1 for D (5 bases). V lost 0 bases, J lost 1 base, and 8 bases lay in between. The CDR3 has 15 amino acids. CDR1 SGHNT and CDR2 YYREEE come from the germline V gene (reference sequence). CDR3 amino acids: CASSLGGPSYNEQFF. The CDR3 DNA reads TGTGCCAGCAGCTTGGGGGGCCCTTCCTACAATGAGCAGTTCTTC.

CDR3 amino acids: CASSEFIESYNEQFF. The CDR3 region has the DNA TGCGCCAGCAGTGAGTTTATAGAATCCTACAATGAGCAGTTCTTC. The chain carries TRBV10-2 and TRBJ2-1, with unresolved D. Trimming took off 1 base at V and 1 base at J, with 8 bases between the two ends. The length of the CDR3 is 15 residues. CDR1 and CDR2 (germline): WSHSY, SAAADI.

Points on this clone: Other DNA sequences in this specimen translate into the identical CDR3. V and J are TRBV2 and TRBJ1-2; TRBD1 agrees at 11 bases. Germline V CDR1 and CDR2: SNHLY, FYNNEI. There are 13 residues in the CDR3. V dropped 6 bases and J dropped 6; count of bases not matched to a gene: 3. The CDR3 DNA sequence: TGTGCCAGCAGCCGGGACAGGGGGGATGGCTACACCTTC. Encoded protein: CASSRDRGDGYTF.

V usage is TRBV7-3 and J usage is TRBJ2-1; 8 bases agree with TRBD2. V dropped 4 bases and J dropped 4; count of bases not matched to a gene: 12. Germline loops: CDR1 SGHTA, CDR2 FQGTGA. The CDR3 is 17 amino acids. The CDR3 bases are TGTGCCAGCAGCTCTAGGCCGGGACTAGGGGCGTACAATGAGCAGTTCTTC. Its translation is CASSSRPGLGAYNEQFF. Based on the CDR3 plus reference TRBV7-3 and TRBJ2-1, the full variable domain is GAGVSQTPSNKVTEKGKYVELRCDPISGHTALYWYRQSLGQGPEFLIYFQGTGAADDSGLPNDRFFAVRPEGSVSTLKIQRTERGDSAVYLCASSSRPGLGAYNEQFFGPGTRLTVL.

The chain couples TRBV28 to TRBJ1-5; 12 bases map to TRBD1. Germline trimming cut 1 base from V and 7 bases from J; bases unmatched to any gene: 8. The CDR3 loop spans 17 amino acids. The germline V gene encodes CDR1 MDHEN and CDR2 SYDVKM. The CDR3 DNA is TGTGCCAGCAGTTTATCCCTGGGACAGGGGGCGCGACAGCCCCAGCATTTT. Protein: CASSLSLGQGARQPQHF.